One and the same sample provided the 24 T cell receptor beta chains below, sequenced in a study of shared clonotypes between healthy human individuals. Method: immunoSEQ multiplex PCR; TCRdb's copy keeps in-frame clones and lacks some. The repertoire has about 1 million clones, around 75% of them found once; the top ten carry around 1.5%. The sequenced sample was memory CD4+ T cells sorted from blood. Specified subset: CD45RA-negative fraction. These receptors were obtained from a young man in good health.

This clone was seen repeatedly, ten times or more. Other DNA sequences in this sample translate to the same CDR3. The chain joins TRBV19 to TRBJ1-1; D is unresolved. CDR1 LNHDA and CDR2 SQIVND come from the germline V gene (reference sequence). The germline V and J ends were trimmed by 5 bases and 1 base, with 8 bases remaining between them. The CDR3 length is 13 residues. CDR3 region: CASSPRGNTEAFF. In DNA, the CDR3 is TGTGCCAGTAGTCCTCGAGGGAACACTGAAGCTTTCTTT.

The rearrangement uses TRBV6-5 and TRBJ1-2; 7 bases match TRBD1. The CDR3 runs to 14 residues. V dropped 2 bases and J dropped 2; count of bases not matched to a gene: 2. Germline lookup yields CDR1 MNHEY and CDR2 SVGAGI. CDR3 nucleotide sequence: TGTGCCAGCAGTTACGACAGGGAGAACTATGGCTACACCTTC. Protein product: CASSYDRENYGYTF.

The CDR3 protein is CASSPGMNTEAFF. The CDR3 DNA follows: TGTGCCAGCAGTCCGGGAATGAACACTGAAGCTTTCTTT. This sequence joins TRBV7-3 and TRBJ1-1; D gene unclear. This CDR3 has 13 residues. V was trimmed by 6 bases and J by 0 bases, leaving 8 bases between them. The germline gives CDR1 SGHTA, CDR2 FQGTGA.

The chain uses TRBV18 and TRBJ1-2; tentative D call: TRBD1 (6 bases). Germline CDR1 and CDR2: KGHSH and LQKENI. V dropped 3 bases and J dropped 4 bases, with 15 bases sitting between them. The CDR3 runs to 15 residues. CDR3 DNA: TGTGCCAGCTCACCCGGAGGGACAACAGGCTATGGCTACACCTTC. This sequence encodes CASSPGGTTGYGYTF.

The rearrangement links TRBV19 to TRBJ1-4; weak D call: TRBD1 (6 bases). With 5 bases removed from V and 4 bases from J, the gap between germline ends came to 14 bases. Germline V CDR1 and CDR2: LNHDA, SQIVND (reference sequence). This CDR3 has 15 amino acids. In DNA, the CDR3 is TGTGCCAGTAGTCCGGGGGGGCAGCATAATGAAAAACTGTTTTTT. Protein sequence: CASSPGGQHNEKLFF.

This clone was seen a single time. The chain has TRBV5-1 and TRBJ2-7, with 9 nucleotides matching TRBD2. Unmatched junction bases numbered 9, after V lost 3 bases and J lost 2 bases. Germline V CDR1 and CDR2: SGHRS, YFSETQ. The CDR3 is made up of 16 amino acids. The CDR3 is CASSSVTSGRTYEQYF. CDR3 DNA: TGCGCCAGCAGCTCGGTCACTAGCGGGCGGACCTACGAGCAGTACTTC.

The CDR3: CASSKGTVGGLRNTEAFF. DNA of the CDR3: TGTGCCAGCAGCAAAGGGACGGTCGGGGGGCTGAGGAACACTGAAGCTTTCTTT. This chain links TRBV21-1 with TRBJ1-1. TRBV21-1 is a pseudogene. The CDR3 sequence is 18 residues long.

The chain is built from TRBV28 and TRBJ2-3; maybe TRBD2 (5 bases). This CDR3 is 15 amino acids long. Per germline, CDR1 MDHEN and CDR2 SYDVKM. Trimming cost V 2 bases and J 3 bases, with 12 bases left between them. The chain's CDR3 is CASSLPSDLTDTQYF. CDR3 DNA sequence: TGTGCCAGCAGTTTACCCTCGGACTTAACAGATACGCAGTATTTT.

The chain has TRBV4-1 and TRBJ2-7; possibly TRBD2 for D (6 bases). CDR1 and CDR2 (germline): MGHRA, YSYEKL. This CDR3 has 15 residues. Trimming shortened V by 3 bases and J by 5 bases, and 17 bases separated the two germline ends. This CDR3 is CASSHAGNLRNEQYF. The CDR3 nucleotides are TGCGCCAGCAGCCACGCGGGGAACCTGCGCAACGAGCAGTACTTC.

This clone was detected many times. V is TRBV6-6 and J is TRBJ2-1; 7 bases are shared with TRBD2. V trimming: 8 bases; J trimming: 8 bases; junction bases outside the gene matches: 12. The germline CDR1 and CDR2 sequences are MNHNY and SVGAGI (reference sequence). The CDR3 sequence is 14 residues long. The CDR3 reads CASGGRPHTDEQFF. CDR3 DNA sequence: TGTGCCAGCGGCGGGAGACCCCACACGGATGAGCAGTTCTTC.

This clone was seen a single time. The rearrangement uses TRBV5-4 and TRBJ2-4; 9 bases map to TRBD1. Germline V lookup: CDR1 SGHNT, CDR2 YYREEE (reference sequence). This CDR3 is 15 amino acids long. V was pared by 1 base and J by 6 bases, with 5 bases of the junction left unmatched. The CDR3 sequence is CASSLTGQGSNIQYF. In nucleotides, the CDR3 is TGTGCCAGCAGCTTGACGGGACAGGGTTCAAACATTCAGTACTTC.

The CDR3 nucleotides read TGTGCCATCAGCCCGCGGGGGGACACCGGGGAGCTGTTTTTT. Amino acids: CAISPRGDTGELFF. The chain recombines TRBV10-3 with TRBJ2-2; 8 bases are a match to TRBD2. Trimming cost V 6 bases and J 3 bases; bases outside gene matches: 3. CDR3 length: 14 residues. Germline loops: CDR1 ENHRY, CDR2 SYGVKD.

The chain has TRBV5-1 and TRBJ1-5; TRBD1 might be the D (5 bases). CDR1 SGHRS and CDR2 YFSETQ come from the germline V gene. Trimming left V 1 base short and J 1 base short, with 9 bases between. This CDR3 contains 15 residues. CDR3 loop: CASSLSGPSNQPQHF. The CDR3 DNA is TGCGCCAGCAGCTTGTCAGGGCCCAGCAATCAGCCCCAGCATTTT.

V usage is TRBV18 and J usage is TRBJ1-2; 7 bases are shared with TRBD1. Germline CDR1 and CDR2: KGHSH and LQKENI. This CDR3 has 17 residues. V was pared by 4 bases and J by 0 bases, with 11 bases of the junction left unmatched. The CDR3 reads CASSRDRDRTSNYGYTF. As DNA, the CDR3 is TGTGCCAGCTCACGAGACCGGGACAGAACCTCTAACTATGGCTACACCTTC.

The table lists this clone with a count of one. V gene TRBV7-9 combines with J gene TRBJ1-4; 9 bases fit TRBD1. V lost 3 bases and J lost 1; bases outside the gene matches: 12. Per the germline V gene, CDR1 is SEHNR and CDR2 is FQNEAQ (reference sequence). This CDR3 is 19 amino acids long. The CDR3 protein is CASSLPPGQGWGTNEKLFF. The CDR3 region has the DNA TGTGCCAGCAGCTTGCCCCCGGGACAGGGTTGGGGAACTAATGAAAAACTGTTTTTT.

CDR3 residues: CASSPPSPGQSYEQYF. The CDR3 nucleotides read TGTGCCAGCTCACCACCATCACCGGGACAGTCCTACGAGCAGTACTTC. This chain joins TRBV18 and TRBJ2-7; 7 bases are a match to TRBD1. Trimming cost V 0 bases and J 1 base; bases outside gene matches: 6. The germline V gene has CDR1 KGHSH and CDR2 LQKENI. CDR3 size: 16 residues.

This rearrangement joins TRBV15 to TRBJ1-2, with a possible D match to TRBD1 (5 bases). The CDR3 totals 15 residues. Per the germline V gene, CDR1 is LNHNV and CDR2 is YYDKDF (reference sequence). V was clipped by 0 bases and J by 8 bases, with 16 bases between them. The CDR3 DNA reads TGTGCCACCAGCAGAGATCCTCGGGGGGAGGGCGGCTACACCTTC. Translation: CATSRDPRGEGGYTF.

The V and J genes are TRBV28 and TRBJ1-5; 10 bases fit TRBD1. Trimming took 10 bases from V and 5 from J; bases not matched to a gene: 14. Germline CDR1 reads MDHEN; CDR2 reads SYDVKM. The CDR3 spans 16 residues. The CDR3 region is CATTPPPGTGDQPQHF. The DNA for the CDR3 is TGTGCCACCACTCCGCCTCCCGGGACAGGGGATCAGCCCCAGCATTTT.

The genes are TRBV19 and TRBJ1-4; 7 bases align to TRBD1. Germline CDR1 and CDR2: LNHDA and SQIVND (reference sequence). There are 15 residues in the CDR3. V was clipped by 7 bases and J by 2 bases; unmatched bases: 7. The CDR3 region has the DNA TGTGCCAGTACCCAAGGGGGACAGACTAATGAAAAACTGTTTTTT. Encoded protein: CASTQGGQTNEKLFF.

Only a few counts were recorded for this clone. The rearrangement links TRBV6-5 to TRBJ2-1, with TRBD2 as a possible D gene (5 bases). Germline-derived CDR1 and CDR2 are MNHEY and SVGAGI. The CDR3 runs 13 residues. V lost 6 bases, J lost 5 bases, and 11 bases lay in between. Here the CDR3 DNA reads TGTGCCAGCAGCCGCCGGACTGACAATGAGCAGTTCTTC. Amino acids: CASSRRTDNEQFF.

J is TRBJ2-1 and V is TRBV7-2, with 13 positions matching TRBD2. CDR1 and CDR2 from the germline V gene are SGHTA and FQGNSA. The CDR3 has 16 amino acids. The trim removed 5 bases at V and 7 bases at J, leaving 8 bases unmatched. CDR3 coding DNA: TGTGCCAGCAGCCCAGGACTAGCGGGAGTAAGGAATGAGCAGTTCTTC. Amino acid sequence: CASSPGLAGVRNEQFF.

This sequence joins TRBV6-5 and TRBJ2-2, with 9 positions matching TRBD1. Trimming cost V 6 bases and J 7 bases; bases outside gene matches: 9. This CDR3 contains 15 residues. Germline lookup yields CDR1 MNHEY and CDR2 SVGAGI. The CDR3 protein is CASSRGQGIGGELFF. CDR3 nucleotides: TGTGCCAGCAGCCGTGGACAGGGGATTGGCGGGGAGCTGTTTTTT.

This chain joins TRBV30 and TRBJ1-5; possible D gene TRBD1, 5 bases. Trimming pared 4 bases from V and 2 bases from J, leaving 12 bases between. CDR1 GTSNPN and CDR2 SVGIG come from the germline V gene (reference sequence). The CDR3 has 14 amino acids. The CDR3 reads CAWNAQGGNQPQHF. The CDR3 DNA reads TGTGCCTGGAACGCTCAGGGAGGCAATCAGCCCCAGCATTTT.

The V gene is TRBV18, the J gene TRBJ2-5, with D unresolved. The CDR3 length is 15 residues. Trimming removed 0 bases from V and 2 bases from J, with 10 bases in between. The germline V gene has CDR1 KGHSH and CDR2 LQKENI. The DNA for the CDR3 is TGTGCCAGCTCACCACCGATGGCACCACAAGAGACCCAGTACTTC. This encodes CASSPPMAPQETQYF.